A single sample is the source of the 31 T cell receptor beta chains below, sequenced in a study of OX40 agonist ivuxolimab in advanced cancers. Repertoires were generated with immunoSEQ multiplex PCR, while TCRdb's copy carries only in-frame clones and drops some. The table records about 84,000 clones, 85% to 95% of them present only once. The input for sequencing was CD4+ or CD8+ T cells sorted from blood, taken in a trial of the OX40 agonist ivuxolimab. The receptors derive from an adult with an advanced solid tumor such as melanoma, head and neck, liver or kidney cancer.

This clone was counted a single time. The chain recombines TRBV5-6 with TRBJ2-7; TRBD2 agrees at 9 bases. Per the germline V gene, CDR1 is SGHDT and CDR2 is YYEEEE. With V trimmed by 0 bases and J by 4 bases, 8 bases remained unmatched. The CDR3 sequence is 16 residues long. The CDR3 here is CASSLGLAGGLYEQYF. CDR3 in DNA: TGTGCCAGCAGCTTGGGTTTGGCGGGAGGGCTATACGAGCAGTACTTC.

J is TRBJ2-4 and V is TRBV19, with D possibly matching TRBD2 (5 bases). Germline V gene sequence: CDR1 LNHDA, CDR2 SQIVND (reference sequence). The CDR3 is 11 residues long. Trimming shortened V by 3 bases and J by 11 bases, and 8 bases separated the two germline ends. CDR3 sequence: CASSMAGVQYF. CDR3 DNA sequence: TGTGCCAGTAGTATGGCCGGGGTTCAGTACTTC.

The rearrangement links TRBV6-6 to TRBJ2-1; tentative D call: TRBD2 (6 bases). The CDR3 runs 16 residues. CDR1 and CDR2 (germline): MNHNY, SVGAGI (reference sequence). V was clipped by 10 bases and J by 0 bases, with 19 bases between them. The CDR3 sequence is CATRTGTRSSYNEQFF. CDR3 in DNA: TGTGCCACCAGAACCGGGACTCGCAGCTCCTACAATGAGCAGTTCTTC.

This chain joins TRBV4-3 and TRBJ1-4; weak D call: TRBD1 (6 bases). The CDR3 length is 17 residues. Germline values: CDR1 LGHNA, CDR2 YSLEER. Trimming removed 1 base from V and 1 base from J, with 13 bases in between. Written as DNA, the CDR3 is TGCGCCAGCAGCCAAGTGGCCAGGGGTGGAACTAATGAAAAACTGTTTTTT. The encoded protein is CASSQVARGGTNEKLFF.

The CDR3 DNA sequence: TGCGCCAGCAGCTTCGGAGGGAGCGAGCAGTACTTC. This sequence encodes CASSFGGSEQYF. This chain connects TRBV5-1 to TRBJ2-7, with D possibly matching TRBD2 (6 bases). V lost 2 bases and J 6 bases, leaving 9 bases between the germline ends. Germline-derived CDR1 and CDR2 are SGHRS and YFSETQ. The CDR3 loop spans 12 amino acids.

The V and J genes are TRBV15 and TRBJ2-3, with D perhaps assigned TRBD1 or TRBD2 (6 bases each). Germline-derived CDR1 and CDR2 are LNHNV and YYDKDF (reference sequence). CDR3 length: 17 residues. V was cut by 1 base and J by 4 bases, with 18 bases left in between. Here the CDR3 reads CATSRGRRGTWADTQYF. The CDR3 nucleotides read TGTGCCACCAGCAGAGGCCGGAGGGGGACGTGGGCAGATACGCAGTATTTT.

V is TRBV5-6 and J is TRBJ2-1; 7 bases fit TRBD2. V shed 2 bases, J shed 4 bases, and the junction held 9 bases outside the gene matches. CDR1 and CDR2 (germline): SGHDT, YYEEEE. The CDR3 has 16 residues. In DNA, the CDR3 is TGTGCCAGCAGCTTTAGGTCCGGGGGGTGGTACAATGAGCAGTTCTTC. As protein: CASSFRSGGWYNEQFF.

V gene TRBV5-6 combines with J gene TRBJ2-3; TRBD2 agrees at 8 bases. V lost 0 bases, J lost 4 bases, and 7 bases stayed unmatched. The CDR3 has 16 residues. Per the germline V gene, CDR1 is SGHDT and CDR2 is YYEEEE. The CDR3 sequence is CASSLVSSGYSDTQYF. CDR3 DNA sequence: TGTGCCAGCAGCTTGGTCTCTAGCGGGTACTCAGATACGCAGTATTTT.

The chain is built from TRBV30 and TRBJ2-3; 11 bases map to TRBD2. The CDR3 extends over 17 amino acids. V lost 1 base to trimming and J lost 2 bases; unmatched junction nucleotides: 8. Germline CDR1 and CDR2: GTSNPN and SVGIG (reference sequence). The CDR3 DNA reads TGTGCCTGGAGTGAACTAGCGGGAGTTAAGTCCACAGATACGCAGTATTTT. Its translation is CAWSELAGVKSTDTQYF.

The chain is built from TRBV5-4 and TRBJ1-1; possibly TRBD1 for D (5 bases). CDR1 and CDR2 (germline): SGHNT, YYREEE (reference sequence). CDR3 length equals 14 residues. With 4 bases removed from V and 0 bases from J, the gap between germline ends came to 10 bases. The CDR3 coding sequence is TGTGCCAGCAGCCTGGGACGGTTGAACACTGAAGCTTTCTTT. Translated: CASSLGRLNTEAFF. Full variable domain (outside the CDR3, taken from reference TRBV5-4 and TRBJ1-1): ETGVTQSPTHLIKTRGQQVTLRCSSQSGHNTVSWYQQALGQGPQFIFQYYREEENGRGNFPPRFSGLQFPNYSSELNVNALELDDSALYLCASSLGRLNTEAFFGQGTRLTVV.

In DNA form, the CDR3 reads TGCAGCGTATCGAGACTAGCGGGAGCAGAGACCCAGTACTTC. Its translation: CSVSRLAGAETQYF. V usage is TRBV29-1 and J usage is TRBJ2-5; TRBD2 matches 12 bases. This CDR3 spans 14 amino acids. J was trimmed by 4 bases and V by 6 bases; bases with no gene match: 6. CDR1 is SQVTM, CDR2 ANQGSEA, per germline.

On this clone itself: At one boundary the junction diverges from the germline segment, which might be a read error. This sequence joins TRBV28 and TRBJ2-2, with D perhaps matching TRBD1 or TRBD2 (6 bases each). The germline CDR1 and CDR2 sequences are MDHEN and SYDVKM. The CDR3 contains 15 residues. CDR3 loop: CASTLLRGVTGELFF. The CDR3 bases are TGTGCCAGCACTTTATTAAGGGGGGTTACCGGGGAGCTGTTTTTT.

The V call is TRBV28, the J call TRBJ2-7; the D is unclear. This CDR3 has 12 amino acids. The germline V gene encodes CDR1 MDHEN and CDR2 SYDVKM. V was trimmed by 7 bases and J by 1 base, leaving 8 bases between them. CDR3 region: CASMARSYEQYF. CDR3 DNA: TGTGCCAGCATGGCACGGTCCTACGAGCAGTACTTC.

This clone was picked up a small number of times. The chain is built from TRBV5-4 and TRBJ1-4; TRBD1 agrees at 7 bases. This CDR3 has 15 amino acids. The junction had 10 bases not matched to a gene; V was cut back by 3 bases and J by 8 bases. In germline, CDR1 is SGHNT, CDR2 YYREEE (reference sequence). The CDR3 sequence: CASSYDRDLGEKLFF. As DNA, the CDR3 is TGTGCCAGCAGCTACGACAGGGATTTAGGCGAAAAACTGTTTTTT.

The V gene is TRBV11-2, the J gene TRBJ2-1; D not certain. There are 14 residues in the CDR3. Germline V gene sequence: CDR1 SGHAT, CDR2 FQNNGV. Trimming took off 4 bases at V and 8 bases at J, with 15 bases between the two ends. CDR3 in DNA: TGTGCCAGCAGCTCGGTCCGAAGTGGAGATGAGCAGTTCTTC. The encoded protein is CASSSVRSGDEQFF.

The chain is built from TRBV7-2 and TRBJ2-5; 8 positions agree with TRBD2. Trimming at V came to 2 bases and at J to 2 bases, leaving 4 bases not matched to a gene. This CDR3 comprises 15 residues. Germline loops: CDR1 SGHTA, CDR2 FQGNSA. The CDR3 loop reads CASSLMTSVQETQYF. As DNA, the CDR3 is TGTGCCAGCAGCTTAATGACTAGCGTGCAAGAGACCCAGTACTTC.

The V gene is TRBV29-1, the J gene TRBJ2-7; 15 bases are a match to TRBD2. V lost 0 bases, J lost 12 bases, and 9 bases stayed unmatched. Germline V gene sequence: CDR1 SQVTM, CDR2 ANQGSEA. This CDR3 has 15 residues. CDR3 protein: CSVEDRTSGRARSYF. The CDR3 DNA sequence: TGCAGCGTTGAAGATCGGACTAGCGGGAGGGCCCGTTCGTACTTC.

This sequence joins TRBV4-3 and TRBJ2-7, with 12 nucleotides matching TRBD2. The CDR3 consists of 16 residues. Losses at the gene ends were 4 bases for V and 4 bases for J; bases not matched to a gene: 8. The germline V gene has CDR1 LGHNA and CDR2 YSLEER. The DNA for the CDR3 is TGCGCCAGCAGCCTTTTAGCTAGCGGGAGGGCGTACGAGCAGTACTTC. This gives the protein CASSLLASGRAYEQYF.

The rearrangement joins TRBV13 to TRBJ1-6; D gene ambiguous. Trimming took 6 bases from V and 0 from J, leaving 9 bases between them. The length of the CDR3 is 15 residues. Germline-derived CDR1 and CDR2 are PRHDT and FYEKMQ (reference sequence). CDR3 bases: TGTGCCAGCAGGATTTCCAGCTCCTATAATTCACCCCTCCACTTT. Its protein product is CASRISSSYNSPLHF.

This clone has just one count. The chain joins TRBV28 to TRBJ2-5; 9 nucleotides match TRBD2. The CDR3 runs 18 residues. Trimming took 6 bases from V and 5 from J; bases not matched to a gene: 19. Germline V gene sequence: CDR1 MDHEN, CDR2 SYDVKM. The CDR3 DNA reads TGTGCCAGCAGATTCCCTCGACTAGCGGAACCCCTCGGTGAGACCCAGTACTTC. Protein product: CASRFPRLAEPLGETQYF.

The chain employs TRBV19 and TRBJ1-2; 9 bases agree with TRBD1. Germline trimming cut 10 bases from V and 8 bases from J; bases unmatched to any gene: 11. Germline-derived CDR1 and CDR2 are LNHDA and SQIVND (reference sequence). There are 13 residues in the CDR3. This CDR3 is CAILTPGQGGYTF. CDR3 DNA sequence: TGTGCCATCCTAACTCCGGGACAGGGAGGCTACACCTTC. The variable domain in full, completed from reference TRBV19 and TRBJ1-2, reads DGGITQSPKYLFRKEGQNVTLSCEQNLNHDAMYWYRQDPGQGLRLIYYSQIVNDFQKGDIAEGYSVSREKKESFPLTVTSAQKNPTAFYLCAILTPGQGGYTFGSGTRLTVV.

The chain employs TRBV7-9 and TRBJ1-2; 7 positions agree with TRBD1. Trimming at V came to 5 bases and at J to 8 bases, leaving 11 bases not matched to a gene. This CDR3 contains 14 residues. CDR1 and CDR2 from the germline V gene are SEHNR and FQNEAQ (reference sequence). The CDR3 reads CASSPPWDSPGYTF. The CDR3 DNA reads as TGTGCCAGCAGCCCACCCTGGGACAGCCCAGGCTACACCTTC.

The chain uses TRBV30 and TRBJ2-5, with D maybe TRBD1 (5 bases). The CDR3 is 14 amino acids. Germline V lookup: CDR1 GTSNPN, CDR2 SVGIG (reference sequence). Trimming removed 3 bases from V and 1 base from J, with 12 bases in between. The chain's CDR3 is CAWRPPGFQETQYF. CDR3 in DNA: TGTGCCTGGAGGCCCCCAGGGTTCCAAGAGACCCAGTACTTC.

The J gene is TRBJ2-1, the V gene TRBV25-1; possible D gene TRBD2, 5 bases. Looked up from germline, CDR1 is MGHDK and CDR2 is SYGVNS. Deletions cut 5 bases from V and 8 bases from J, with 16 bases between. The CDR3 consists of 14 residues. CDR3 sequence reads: CASSPPGLRYEQFF. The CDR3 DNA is TGTGCCAGCAGTCCCCCCGGACTCCGCTATGAGCAGTTCTTC.

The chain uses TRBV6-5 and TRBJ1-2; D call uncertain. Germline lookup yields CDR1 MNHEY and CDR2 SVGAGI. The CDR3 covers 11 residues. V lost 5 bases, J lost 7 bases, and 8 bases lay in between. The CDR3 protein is CASSPGVGYTF. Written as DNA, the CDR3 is TGTGCCAGCAGTCCGGGAGTTGGCTACACCTTC.

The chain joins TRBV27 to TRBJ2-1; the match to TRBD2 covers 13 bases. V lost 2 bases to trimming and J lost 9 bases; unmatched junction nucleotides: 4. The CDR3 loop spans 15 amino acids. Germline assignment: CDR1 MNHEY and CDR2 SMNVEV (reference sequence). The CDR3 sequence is CASSLGTSGTGEQFF. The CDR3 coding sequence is TGTGCCAGCAGTTTAGGGACTAGCGGGACGGGTGAGCAGTTCTTC.

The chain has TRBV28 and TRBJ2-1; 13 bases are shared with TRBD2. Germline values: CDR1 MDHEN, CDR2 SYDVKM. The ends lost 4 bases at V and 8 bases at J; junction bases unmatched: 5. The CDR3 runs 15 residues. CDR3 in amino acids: CASSSLAGGLDEQFF. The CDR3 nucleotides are TGTGCCAGCAGTTCACTAGCGGGAGGGCTCGATGAGCAGTTCTTC. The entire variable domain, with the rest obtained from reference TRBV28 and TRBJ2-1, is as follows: DVKVTQSSRYLVKRTGEKVFLECVQDMDHENMFWYRQDPGLGLRLIYFSYDVKMKEKGDIPEGYSVSREKKERFSLILESASTNQTSMYLCASSSLAGGLDEQFFGPGTRLTVL.

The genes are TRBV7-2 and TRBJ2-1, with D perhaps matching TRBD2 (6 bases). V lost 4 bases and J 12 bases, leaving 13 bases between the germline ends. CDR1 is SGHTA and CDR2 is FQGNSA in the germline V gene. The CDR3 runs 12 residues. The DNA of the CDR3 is TGTGCCAGCAGCTCAGGAGGGACTTGGCAGTTCTTC. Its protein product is CASSSGGTWQFF.

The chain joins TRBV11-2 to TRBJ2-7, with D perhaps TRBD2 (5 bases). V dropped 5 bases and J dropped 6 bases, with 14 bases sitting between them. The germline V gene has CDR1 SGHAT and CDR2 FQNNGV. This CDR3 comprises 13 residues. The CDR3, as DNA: TGTGCCAGCAGCGAAATTAGGGCGGGCGAGCAGTACTTC. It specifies CASSEIRAGEQYF.

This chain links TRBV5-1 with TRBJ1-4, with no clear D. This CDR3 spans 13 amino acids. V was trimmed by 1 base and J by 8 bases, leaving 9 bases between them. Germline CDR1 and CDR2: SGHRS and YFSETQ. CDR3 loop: CASSLTRAEKLFF. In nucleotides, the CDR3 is TGCGCCAGCAGCTTGACACGGGCCGAAAAACTGTTTTTT.

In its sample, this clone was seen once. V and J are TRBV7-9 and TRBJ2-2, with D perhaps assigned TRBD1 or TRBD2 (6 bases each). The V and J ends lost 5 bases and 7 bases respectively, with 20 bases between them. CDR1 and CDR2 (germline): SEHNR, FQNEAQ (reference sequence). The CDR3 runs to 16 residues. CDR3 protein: CASSLPRDTLSGELFF. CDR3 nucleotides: TGTGCCAGCAGCCTCCCGCGGGACACTTTAAGCGGGGAGCTGTTTTTT.